This T cell receptor (beta chain) was profiled in a study of vaccination effects on CD4 cells after COVID-19. After expansion with viral peptide pools in the ViraFEST assay, antigen-specific CD4+ T cells were sequenced. At the end of approximately 10 days of culture, CD4+ T cells were isolated. It was between March and December 2020 that the person had a SARS-CoV-2 infection confirmed by PCR. This clone was observed a single time. Its specificity is not known. TCRdb's copy holds only in-frame clones and misses some; the assay was immunoSEQ multiplex PCR. This sample has roughly 25,000 clones, with around 79% found just once. The CDR3 covers 15 residues. Germline CDR1 reads MGHDK; CDR2 reads SYGVNS. The ends were cut back, 6 bases at V and 3 bases at J, with 17 bases in the middle.

The V call is TRBV25-1, the J call TRBJ1-1; D unclear. The clonotype originates from a human donor who had a prior SARS-CoV-2 infection. The sequenced sample was CD4+ T cells from PBMCs cultured with HCoV-NL63 spike peptides, obtained before COVID-19 vaccination. DNA for the CDR3: TGTGCCAGCAGGAAACCATTTGGTATTGACACTGAAGCTTTCTTT. Protein sequence: CASRKPFGIDTEAFF.